This record covers a single TCR beta chain. Profiled with immunoSEQ multiplex PCR; TCRdb holds only in-frame clones, not every one. The sample has 2 million to 3 million clones; roughly 93% are singletons. The sample originates from a study of shared clonotypes between healthy human individuals. The CD4+ fraction was divided into a CD45RA+ naive subset and a CD45RA-negative memory subset. V shed 6 bases and J 10 bases; nucleotides not matched to a gene: 9. Germline V lookup: CDR1 SGHVS, CDR2 FNYEAQ. The CDR3 is 13 amino acids. The TCR sequence derives from a man aged 18 to 35 in good health. Some clones in this sample may be carry-over from other donors' samples. The sequencing sample was made of naive CD4+ T cells from PBMCs. The subset is: CD45RA+ positively selected. The chain has TRBV7-6 and TRBJ1-1, with 9 positions matching TRBD1. The CDR3 nucleotides read TGTGCCAGCAGTTCCAACAGGGGGCGGCGAGCTTTCTTT. Translation: CASSSNRGRRAFF.